What follows describes a single T cell receptor beta chain. Its antigen is not yet known. No much larger clone exists at a distance of one base, and base qualities are not known. These data come from a study of breast tumors, draining lymph nodes, adjacent tissues (dated by TCRdb to about 2016). Regarding the research as a whole: Breast cancer patients provided tumor, adjacent nontumor tissue and axillary lymph nodes, and the study compared the TCR beta repertoires across these three sources. The study aimed to assess the relationships and possible T-cell exchange between tumor, surrounding tissue and draining lymph node repertoires in human breast cancer. Beyond this particular receptor, the publication reports: The data were considered consistent with most tumor T cells being derived from the lymph node and subsequently expanding within tumor tissue. T-cell repertoire diversity in tumors was found to be lower than in lymph nodes but higher than in nontumor tissue, and preferential V and J gene usage was observed. Tumor and nontumor tissue repertoires were found to be significantly more similar in luminal-like than in basal-like breast cancer. The conclusion that tumor T cells originate in lymph nodes was framed as consistent with a hypothesis rather than directly demonstrated.

This sample was sequenced with an Illumina HiSeq 2000. Multiplex PCR amplification was used to build the TCR beta chain libraries. High-throughput sequencing was used to analyze the amplified TCR beta chain products. TCRdb reran the public reads through fastp at Q25 and MiXCR, keeping productive beta chains. Entries are consolidated by CDR3 protein sequence, retaining the most common genes and DNA. The sample includes under 75,000 distinct CDR3 sequences, with around 60% observed a single time. The top ten constitute roughly 19% of the sample. This TCR was recovered from a female donor with breast cancer. Some clones in this sample may be carry-over from other donors' samples. Sequencing was done on a sample of breast tumor tissue.

The DNA sequence is as follows: TGTGCCAGCCGATCAGGGCTTCAAGAGACCCAGTACTTC. Protein translation: CASRSGLQETQYF. The V gene is TRBV25-1 and the J gene is TRBJ2-5; a tentative D call is TRBD1 (5 bases match). The CDR3 numbers 13 residues from cysteine through phenylalanine. Just the 39-base CDR3 DNA is kept, in frame starting at base 1. The junction carries 12 bases between V and J, which are trimmed by 8 bases and 2 bases respectively. Sequences MGHDK (CDR1) and SYGVNS (CDR2) are obtained from the germline V gene.